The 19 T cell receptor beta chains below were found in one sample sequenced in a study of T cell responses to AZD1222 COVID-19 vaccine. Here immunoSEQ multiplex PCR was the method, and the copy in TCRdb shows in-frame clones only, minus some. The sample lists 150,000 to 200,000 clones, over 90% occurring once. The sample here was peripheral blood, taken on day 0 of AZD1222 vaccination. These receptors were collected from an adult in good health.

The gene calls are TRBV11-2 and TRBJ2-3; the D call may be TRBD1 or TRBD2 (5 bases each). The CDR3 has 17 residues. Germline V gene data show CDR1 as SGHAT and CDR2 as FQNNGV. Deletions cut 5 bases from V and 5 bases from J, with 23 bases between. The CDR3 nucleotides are TGTGCCAGCAGCCCCAGGGACGTCGGGCAGGGCGGAGATACGCAGTATTTT. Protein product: CASSPRDVGQGGDTQYF.

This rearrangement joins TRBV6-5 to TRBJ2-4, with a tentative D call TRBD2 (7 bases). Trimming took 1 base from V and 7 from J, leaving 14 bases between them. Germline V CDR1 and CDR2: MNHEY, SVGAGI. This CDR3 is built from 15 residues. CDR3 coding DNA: TGTGCCAGCAGTTACTTTGGGGGGGGCGAGAACATTCAGTACTTC. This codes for CASSYFGGGENIQYF.

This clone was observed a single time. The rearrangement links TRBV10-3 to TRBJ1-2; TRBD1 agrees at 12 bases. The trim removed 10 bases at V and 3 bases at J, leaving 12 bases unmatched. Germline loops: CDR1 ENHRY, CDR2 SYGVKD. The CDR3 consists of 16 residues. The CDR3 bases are TGTGCCAGCAGAGGGACAGGGGGCGCTAAGGACTATGGCTACACCTTC. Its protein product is CASRGTGGAKDYGYTF.

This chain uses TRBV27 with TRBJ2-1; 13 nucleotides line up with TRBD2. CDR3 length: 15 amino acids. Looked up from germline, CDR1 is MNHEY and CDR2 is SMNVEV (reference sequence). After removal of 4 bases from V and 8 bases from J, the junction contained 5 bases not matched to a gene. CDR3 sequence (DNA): TGTGCCAGCAGTTCGAGGACTAGCGGGAGAGATGAGCAGTTCTTC. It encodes CASSSRTSGRDEQFF.

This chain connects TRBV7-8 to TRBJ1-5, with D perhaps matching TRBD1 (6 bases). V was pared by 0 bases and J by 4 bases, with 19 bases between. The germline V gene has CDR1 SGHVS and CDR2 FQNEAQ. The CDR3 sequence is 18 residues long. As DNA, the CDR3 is TGTGCCAGCAGCTTAGCCCTGAAAAGGGGGTCAAGGAATCAGCCCCAGCATTTT. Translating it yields CASSLALKRGSRNQPQHF.

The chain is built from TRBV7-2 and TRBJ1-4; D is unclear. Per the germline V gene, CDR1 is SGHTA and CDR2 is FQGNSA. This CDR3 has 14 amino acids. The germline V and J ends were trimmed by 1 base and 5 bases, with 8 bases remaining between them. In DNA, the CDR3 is TGTGCCAGCAGCTTAGTCGGCCCGAATGAAAAACTGTTTTTT. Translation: CASSLVGPNEKLFF.

In DNA, the CDR3 is TGTGCCAGTAGAGGACAGGGGCAGGGCACAGATACGCAGTATTTT. It codes for CASRGQGQGTDTQYF. The rearrangement uses TRBV19 and TRBJ2-3; TRBD1 aligns across 9 bases. The junction had 5 bases not matched to a gene; V was cut back by 6 bases and J by 1 base. The CDR3 consists of 15 residues. Germline-derived CDR1 and CDR2 are LNHDA and SQIVND (reference sequence).

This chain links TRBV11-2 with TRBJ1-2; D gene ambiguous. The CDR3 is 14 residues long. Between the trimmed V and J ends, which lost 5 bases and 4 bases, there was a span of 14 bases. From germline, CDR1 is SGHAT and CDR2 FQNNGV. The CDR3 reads CASSPATQTYGYTF. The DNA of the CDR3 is TGTGCCAGCAGCCCGGCGACACAAACCTATGGCTACACCTTC. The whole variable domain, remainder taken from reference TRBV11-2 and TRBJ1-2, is EAGVAQSPRYKIIEKRQSVAFWCNPISGHATLYWYQQILGQGPKLLIQFQNNGVVDDSQLPKDRFSAERLKGVDSTLKIQPAKLEDSAVYLCASSPATQTYGYTFGSGTRLTVV.

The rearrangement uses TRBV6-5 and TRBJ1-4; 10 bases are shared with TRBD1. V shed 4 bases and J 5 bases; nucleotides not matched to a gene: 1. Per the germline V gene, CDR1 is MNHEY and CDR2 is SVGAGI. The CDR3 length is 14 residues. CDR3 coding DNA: TGTGCCAGCAGTTTGGGACAGGGGAATGAAAAACTGTTTTTT. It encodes CASSLGQGNEKLFF.

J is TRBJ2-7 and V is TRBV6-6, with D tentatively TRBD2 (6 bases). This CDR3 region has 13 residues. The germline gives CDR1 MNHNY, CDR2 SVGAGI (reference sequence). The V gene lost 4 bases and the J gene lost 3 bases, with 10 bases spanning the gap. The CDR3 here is CASSFPGSYEQYF. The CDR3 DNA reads TGTGCCAGCAGTTTTCCCGGGAGCTACGAGCAGTACTTC.

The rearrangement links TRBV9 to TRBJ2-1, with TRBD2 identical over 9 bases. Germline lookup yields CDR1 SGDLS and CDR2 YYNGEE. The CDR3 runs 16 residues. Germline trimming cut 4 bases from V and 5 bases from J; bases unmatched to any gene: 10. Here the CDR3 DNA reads TGTGCCAGCAGCCCAAAGGGACTAGCCACCAACAATGAGCAGTTCTTC. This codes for CASSPKGLATNNEQFF.

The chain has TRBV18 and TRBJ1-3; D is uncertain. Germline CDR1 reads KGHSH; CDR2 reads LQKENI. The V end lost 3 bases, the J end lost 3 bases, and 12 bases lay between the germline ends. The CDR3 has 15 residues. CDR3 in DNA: TGTGCCAGCTCACCGTCGGCGGGAAATGGAAACACCATATATTTT. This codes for CASSPSAGNGNTIYF.

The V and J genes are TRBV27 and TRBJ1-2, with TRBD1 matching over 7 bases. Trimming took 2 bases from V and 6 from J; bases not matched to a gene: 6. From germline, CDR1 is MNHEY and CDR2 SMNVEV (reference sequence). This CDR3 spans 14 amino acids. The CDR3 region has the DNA TGTGCCAGCAGTTTAAACACAGGGGTTGATGGCTACACCTTC. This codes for CASSLNTGVDGYTF.

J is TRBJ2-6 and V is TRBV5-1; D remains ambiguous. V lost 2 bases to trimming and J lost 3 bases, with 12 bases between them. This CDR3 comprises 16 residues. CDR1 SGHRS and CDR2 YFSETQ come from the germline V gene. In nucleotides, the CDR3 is TGCGCCAGCAGCTTAAACTCTGGCGATGGGGCCAACGTCCTGACTTTC. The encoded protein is CASSLNSGDGANVLTF.

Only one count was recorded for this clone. The CDR3 loop is CASSSGERFVPNTEAFF. In nucleotides, the CDR3 is TGTGCCAGTAGTTCTGGGGAGAGGTTTGTACCGAACACTGAAGCTTTCTTT. The chain uses TRBV19 and TRBJ1-1; D uncertain. Trimming pared 5 bases from V and 1 base from J, leaving 20 bases between. The germline V gene encodes CDR1 LNHDA and CDR2 SQIVND (reference sequence). The CDR3 loop spans 17 amino acids.

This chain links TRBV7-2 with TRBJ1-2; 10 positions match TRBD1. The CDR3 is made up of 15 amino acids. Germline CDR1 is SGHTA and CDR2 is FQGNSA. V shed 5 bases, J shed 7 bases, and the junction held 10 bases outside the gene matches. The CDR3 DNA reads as TGTGCCAGCAGCCCGAAGGGACAGGGGTCCTTTGGCTACACCTTC. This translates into CASSPKGQGSFGYTF.

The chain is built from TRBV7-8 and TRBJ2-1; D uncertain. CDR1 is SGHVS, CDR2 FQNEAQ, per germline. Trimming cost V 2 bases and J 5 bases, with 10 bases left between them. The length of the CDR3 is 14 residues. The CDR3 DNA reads TGTGCCAGCAGCTTACCTAGAGCCCACAATGAGCAGTTCTTC. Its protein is CASSLPRAHNEQFF.

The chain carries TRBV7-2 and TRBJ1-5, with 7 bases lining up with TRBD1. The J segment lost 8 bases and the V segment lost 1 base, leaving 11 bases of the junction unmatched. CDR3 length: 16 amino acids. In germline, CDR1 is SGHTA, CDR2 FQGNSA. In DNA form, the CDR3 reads TGTGCCAGCAGCTTAGTAGGGACAGCTGTGCTGGAGCCCCAGCATTTT. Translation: CASSLVGTAVLEPQHF.

CDR3 loop: CASSFGTGGEETQYF. Here the CDR3 DNA reads TGTGCCAGCAGCTTCGGTACAGGGGGCGAGGAGACCCAGTACTTC. The rearrangement joins TRBV7-7 to TRBJ2-5; TRBD1 agrees at 9 bases. V lost 3 bases and J lost 5; bases outside the gene matches: 7. The germline V gene encodes CDR1 SSHAT and CDR2 FNYEAQ (reference sequence). The CDR3 spans 15 residues.